This entry lists 30 T cell receptor beta chains sequenced from one sample in a study of CD8+CD57+ T cells in acquired aplastic anemia. Template material for TCR beta VDJ and CDR3 profiling consisted of genomic DNA. TCRdb passed the reads through MiXCR, listing each CDR3 protein once. The table records some 180,000 distinct CDR3 sequences, roughly 60% of them present only once. Flow cytometry had shown expanded CD8+CD57+ cells in the patients chosen for sequencing. Sequenced: sorted CD4+, CD8+, or CD8+CD57+ T cells (not recorded which) from PBMCs. The source is a human donor with aplastic anemia.

This rearrangement joins TRBV5-1 to TRBJ1-1; 8 bases line up with TRBD1. The ends lost 5 bases at V and 3 bases at J; junction bases unmatched: 9. This CDR3 is built from 15 residues. Looked up from germline, CDR1 is SGHRS and CDR2 is YFSETQ. CDR3 DNA: TGCGCCAGCAGGGCGAGCAGGGGGCGCGACACTGAAGCTTTCTTT. It specifies CASRASRGRDTEAFF.

The chain employs TRBV2 and TRBJ2-5; 8 nucleotides match TRBD2. CDR3 length: 15 amino acids. Trimming took 2 bases from V and 2 from J; bases not matched to a gene: 4. Germline V gene data show CDR1 as SNHLY and CDR2 as FYNNEI. The CDR3 loop is CASSEQLAAQETQYF. The CDR3 region has the DNA TGTGCCAGCAGTGAACAACTAGCGGCACAAGAGACCCAGTACTTC.

This chain joins TRBV7-8 and TRBJ1-2; 10 positions agree with TRBD1. The V gene end was trimmed by 1 base and the J gene end by 7 bases; junction bases not matched to a gene: 18. The germline V gene has CDR1 SGHVS and CDR2 FQNEAQ. The CDR3 runs 19 residues. CDR3 sequence reads: CASSLDSEATDRGPRGYTF. The CDR3 DNA reads as TGTGCCAGCAGCTTAGATTCGGAAGCTACCGACAGGGGGCCCCGTGGCTACACCTTC.

This chain's CDR3 is CASSKNTGELFF. The CDR3 region has the DNA TGTGCCAGCAGCAAAAACACCGGGGAGCTGTTTTTT. The J gene is TRBJ2-2, the V gene TRBV9; D gene unclear. This CDR3 is 12 amino acids long. Germline V CDR1 and CDR2: SGDLS, YYNGEE. The ends were cut back, 4 bases at V and 2 bases at J, with 3 bases in the middle. The variable domain in full, with the rest retrieved from reference TRBV9 and TRBJ2-2, is DSGVTQTPKHLITATGQRVTLRCSPRSGDLSVYWYQQSLDQGLQFLIQYYNGEERAKGNILERFSAQQFPDLHSELNLSSLELGDSALYFCASSKNTGELFFGEGSRLTVL.

The genes are TRBV15 and TRBJ2-5; D unclear. Germline loops: CDR1 LNHNV, CDR2 YYDKDF (reference sequence). The CDR3 loop spans 16 amino acids. V lost 4 bases and J lost 0, with 15 bases in between. DNA of the CDR3: TGTGCCACCAGCAAAGAAGCCCCAGACTACCAAGAGACCCAGTACTTC. Its protein is CATSKEAPDYQETQYF.

This clonotype came up many times. This chain uses TRBV4-1 with TRBJ2-1, with TRBD1 matching over 10 bases. The ends lost 5 bases at V and 6 bases at J; junction bases unmatched: 1. CDR3 length equals 13 residues. The germline gives CDR1 MGHRA, CDR2 YSYEKL. The chain's CDR3 is CASSWDRGNEQFF. CDR3 coding DNA: TGCGCCAGCAGCTGGGACAGGGGCAATGAGCAGTTCTTC.

This clonotype was counted many times. The chain combines TRBV20-1 with TRBJ1-1, with D possibly TRBD1 on 6 matching bases. The V gene lost 0 bases and the J gene lost 11 bases, with 13 bases spanning the gap. In germline, CDR1 is DFQATT, CDR2 SNEGSKA (reference sequence). The CDR3 is made up of 12 amino acids. For the CDR3, the DNA is TGCAGTGCTAGAGATGGGGGGGCAGACGCTTTCTTT. Its protein is CSARDGGADAFF.

V is TRBV9 and J is TRBJ2-5, with TRBD2 matching over 11 bases. The CDR3 extends over 18 amino acids. V shed 0 bases and J 2 bases; nucleotides not matched to a gene: 9. Germline loops: CDR1 SGDLS, CDR2 YYNGEE. Written as DNA, the CDR3 is TGTGCCAGCAGCGTAGGGGGACTAGCGGTAGGGGGACAAGAGACCCAGTACTTC. It is translated as CASSVGGLAVGGQETQYF. The variable domain in full, with the rest retrieved from reference TRBV9 and TRBJ2-5, is DSGVTQTPKHLITATGQRVTLRCSPRSGDLSVYWYQQSLDQGLQFLIQYYNGEERAKGNILERFSAQQFPDLHSELNLSSLELGDSALYFCASSVGGLAVGGQETQYFGPGTRLLVL.

In this sample, this clonotype turned up a few times. This rearrangement joins TRBV24-1 to TRBJ2-1, with TRBD2 matching over 8 bases. The V segment lost 4 bases and the J segment 9 bases; nucleotides outside the gene matches: 7. This CDR3 region has 14 residues. Germline-derived CDR1 and CDR2 are KGHDR and SFDVKD. The CDR3 sequence: CATSDDGRAREQFF. DNA for the CDR3: TGTGCCACCAGTGACGACGGGAGGGCTCGTGAGCAGTTCTTC.

The chain employs TRBV10-1 and TRBJ1-3, with 10 nucleotides matching TRBD1. Per germline, CDR1 WNHNN and CDR2 SYGVQD (reference sequence). Unmatched junction bases numbered 3, after V lost 6 bases and J lost 1 base. The CDR3 covers 15 residues. The chain's CDR3 is CASRPGQGSGNTIYF. The CDR3 region has the DNA TGCGCCAGCAGGCCGGGACAGGGGTCTGGAAACACCATATATTTT.

This clonotype appeared a few times. The rearrangement links TRBV2 to TRBJ2-7; 10 bases are shared with TRBD1. The ends lost 8 bases at V and 5 bases at J; junction bases unmatched: 9. The CDR3 has 14 residues. Germline assignment: CDR1 SNHLY and CDR2 FYNNEI. CDR3 region: CASRPGTGAHEQYF. CDR3 in DNA: TGTGCCAGCCGTCCCGGGACAGGGGCGCACGAGCAGTACTTC.

This clonotype turned up a few times. The chain couples TRBV2 to TRBJ1-1, with 7 nucleotides matching TRBD1. Germline-derived CDR1 and CDR2 are SNHLY and FYNNEI. This CDR3 spans 12 amino acids. The junction had 6 bases not matched to a gene; V was cut back by 8 bases and J by 6 bases. CDR3 loop: CASQGDIAEAFF. The CDR3 DNA follows: TGTGCCAGCCAGGGGGACATTGCTGAAGCTTTCTTT.

This clonotype was seen just once. The chain combines TRBV15 with TRBJ1-2; D not resolved. Germline CDR1 reads LNHNV; CDR2 reads YYDKDF (reference sequence). The CDR3 has 13 amino acids. Deletions cut 0 bases from V and 7 bases from J, with 9 bases between. Here the CDR3 DNA reads TGTGCCACCAGCAGAGATCATGGGTCTGGCTACACCTTC. As protein: CATSRDHGSGYTF.

The sample holds many counts of this clonotype. This chain connects TRBV10-3 to TRBJ1-1; 10 bases fit TRBD1. The V gene end was trimmed by 2 bases and the J gene end by 0 bases; junction bases not matched to a gene: 0. The germline gives CDR1 ENHRY, CDR2 SYGVKD. CDR3 length equals 15 residues. The DNA of the CDR3 is TGTGCCATCAGTGAGGGGACAGGGGTGAACACTGAAGCTTTCTTT. It codes for CAISEGTGVNTEAFF.

The chain uses TRBV20-1 and TRBJ2-2, with TRBD2 identical over 10 bases. Germline V gene lookup returns CDR1 DFQATT and CDR2 SNEGSKA (reference sequence). The CDR3 is made up of 14 amino acids. J was trimmed by 7 bases and V by 1 base; bases with no gene match: 3. The CDR3 nucleotides are TGCAGTGCTAGAGGACTAGCGGGCTACGGGGAGCTGTTTTTT. Translated: CSARGLAGYGELFF.

This chain connects TRBV20-1 to TRBJ2-3; 10 bases map to TRBD2. Germline lookup yields CDR1 DFQATT and CDR2 SNEGSKA (reference sequence). There are 16 residues in the CDR3. With V trimmed by 6 bases and J by 0 bases, 9 bases remained unmatched. As DNA, the CDR3 is TGCAGTGCCAGCGGGAGGGTCTTTGCTAGCACAGATACGCAGTATTTT. Translation: CSASGRVFASTDTQYF.

This clonotype was recorded many times. The J gene is TRBJ1-1, the V gene TRBV12-3 or TRBV12-4; D is possibly TRBD1 (5 bases). This CDR3 region has 14 residues. The V end lost 7 bases, the J end lost 3 bases, and 15 bases lay between the germline ends. CDR3: CASIHGTGDTEAFF. CDR3 coding DNA: TGTGCCAGCATTCATGGGACGGGAGACACTGAAGCTTTCTTT.

CDR3: CASSQDLRQGTYEQYF. CDR3 in DNA: TGCGCCAGCAGCCAAGATCTCAGACAGGGAACCTACGAGCAGTACTTC. The J gene is TRBJ2-7, the V gene TRBV4-3, with TRBD1 identical over 7 bases. Germline CDR1 reads LGHNA; CDR2 reads YSLEER. This CDR3 contains 16 residues. V shed 0 bases, J shed 2 bases, and the junction held 7 bases outside the gene matches.

The V call is TRBV5-1, the J call TRBJ1-2, with 9 nucleotides matching TRBD1. The CDR3 covers 13 residues. Germline assignment: CDR1 SGHRS and CDR2 YFSETQ. V trimming: 4 bases; J trimming: 8 bases; junction bases outside the gene matches: 6. The CDR3 DNA follows: TGCGCCAGCAGCCGGACAGGGGCAGAAGGCTACACCTTC. It yields the protein CASSRTGAEGYTF.

CDR3 residues: CATINGQGPYEQYF. CDR3 DNA sequence: TGTGCCACCATTAACGGACAGGGTCCCTACGAGCAGTACTTC. The V gene is TRBV19, the J gene TRBJ2-7; 8 bases match TRBD1. Per the germline V gene, CDR1 is LNHDA and CDR2 is SQIVND (reference sequence). This CDR3 contains 14 residues. V lost 10 bases and J lost 2; bases outside the gene matches: 10.

V and J are TRBV24-1 and TRBJ2-3; D is unresolved. The CDR3 has 14 residues. In germline, CDR1 is KGHDR, CDR2 SFDVKD. Trimming pared 4 bases from V and 0 bases from J, leaving 7 bases between. CDR3 sequence reads: CATSDPSSTDTQYF. As DNA, the CDR3 is TGTGCCACCAGTGACCCCTCTAGCACAGATACGCAGTATTTT.

This clonotype has at least ten counts. V and J are TRBV13 and TRBJ2-5, with D perhaps being TRBD1 or TRBD2 (5 bases each). The CDR3 is made up of 14 amino acids. V was pared by 4 bases and J by 3 bases, with 12 bases between. Germline V lookup: CDR1 PRHDT, CDR2 FYEKMQ (reference sequence). The CDR3: CASSWSGGEETQYF. CDR3 coding DNA: TGTGCCAGCAGCTGGAGTGGGGGTGAAGAGACCCAGTACTTC.

This chain joins TRBV29-1 and TRBJ2-2; 7 bases match TRBD1. The CDR3 is made up of 12 amino acids. Trimming cost V 7 bases and J 5 bases; bases outside gene matches: 4. In germline, CDR1 is SQVTM, CDR2 ANQGSEA. The DNA of the CDR3 is TGCAGCGGAGCAGGGGGAACCGGGGAGCTGTTTTTT. Translating it yields CSGAGGTGELFF.

The chain has TRBV7-9 and TRBJ1-6, with TRBD1 as a possible D gene (5 bases). Trimming took off 2 bases at V and 7 bases at J, with 18 bases between the two ends. This CDR3 is built from 17 residues. CDR1 is SEHNR, CDR2 FQNEAQ, per germline (reference sequence). CDR3 region: CASSLNQIGTRNSPLHF. CDR3 in DNA: TGTGCCAGCAGCTTAAATCAAATAGGGACGAGGAATTCACCCCTCCACTTT.

This clonotype was detected once. The chain links TRBV5-1 to TRBJ1-5, with 7 bases identical to TRBD1. The trim removed 4 bases at V and 4 bases at J, leaving 5 bases unmatched. Germline lookup yields CDR1 SGHRS and CDR2 YFSETQ. This CDR3 has 14 residues. CDR3 nucleotides: TGCGCCAGCAGCCCCGGGACAGAGAATCAGCCCCAGCATTTT. Translated: CASSPGTENQPQHF.

In this sample, this clonotype turned up a few times. With a much larger clone just one base away, this may be a read error. The chain employs TRBV19 and TRBJ2-7, with a weak D call TRBD2 (6 bases). Germline-derived CDR1 and CDR2 are LNHDA and SQIVND (reference sequence). This CDR3 is built from 13 residues. Trimming left V 8 bases short and J 2 bases short, with 13 bases between. DNA of the CDR3: TGTGCCAGTGGGGGGACGGAAACCTACGAGCAGTACTTC. Translating it yields CASGGTETYEQYF.

This rearrangement joins TRBV2 to TRBJ2-7; D possibly corresponds to TRBD1 (6 bases). V gave up 8 bases and J gave up 2 bases, with 16 bases separating them. Per the germline V gene, CDR1 is SNHLY and CDR2 is FYNNEI. There are 14 residues in the CDR3. The CDR3 sequence is CASPVQGSTYEQYF. CDR3 DNA sequence: TGTGCCAGCCCAGTTCAGGGGTCCACCTACGAGCAGTACTTC.

There are many counts of this clonotype. The chain combines TRBV30 with TRBJ2-1, with D possibly being TRBD1 (6 bases). CDR3 size: 13 residues. V gave up 4 bases and J gave up 4 bases, with 11 bases separating them. The germline V gene encodes CDR1 GTSNPN and CDR2 SVGIG (reference sequence). The CDR3 nucleotides are TGTGCCTGGATGGAGACAGGTTACAATGAGCAGTTCTTC. It specifies CAWMETGYNEQFF.

The V call is TRBV19, the J call TRBJ2-1, with D hard to call. Germline CDR1 is LNHDA and CDR2 is SQIVND (reference sequence). The V end was cut by 6 bases, the J end by 0 bases, with 9 bases between. The CDR3 is made up of 14 amino acids. CDR3 amino acids: CASRNPSSYNEQFF. The CDR3 DNA sequence: TGTGCCAGTAGGAACCCGAGCTCCTACAATGAGCAGTTCTTC.

V usage is TRBV12-3 or TRBV12-4 and J usage is TRBJ2-1, with TRBD2 identical over 11 bases. V was pared by 5 bases and J by 12 bases, with 18 bases of the junction left unmatched. The CDR3 is made up of 17 amino acids. CDR3 sequence (DNA): TGTGCCAGCAGTGTCCATAGCGGGGGGGCCGGTGGAGATACGCAGTTCTTC. It codes for CASSVHSGGAGGDTQFF.